Each of the 4 T cell receptor beta chains below was sequenced from the same sample in a study of read filtering for tumor transcriptome and immune sequencing. This library used roughly 430 ng RNA and molecular barcoded adaptors spanning alpha/delta and beta/gamma chains. MiXCR, applied by TCRdb to the reads, yields one record per CDR3 protein. Of 43,000 or so distinct CDR3 sequences in the sample, approximately 12% were seen once. Sequencing was carried out using a population of CD138-negative cells sorted from bone marrow. The origin of the receptors is a donor at least 40 years old with multiple myeloma.

V and J are TRBV29-1 and TRBJ2-6; 9 bases fit TRBD1. CDR1 and CDR2 (germline): SQVTM, ANQGSEA. V gave up 6 bases and J gave up 2 bases; unmatched junction bases: 8. This CDR3 contains 16 residues. The CDR3: CSVGQGAGPGANVLTF. The CDR3 coding sequence is TGCAGCGTGGGACAGGGAGCCGGGCCTGGGGCCAACGTCCTGACTTTC. Full variable domain (rest looked up from reference TRBV29-1 and TRBJ2-6): SAVISQKPSRDICQRGTSLTIQCQVDSQVTMMFWYRQQPGQSLTLIATANQGSEATYESGFVIDKFPISRPNLTFSTLTVSNMSPEDSSIYLCSVGQGAGPGANVLTFGAGSRLTVL.

This clonotype was seen many times. V usage is TRBV7-3 and J usage is TRBJ2-3; 7 bases fit TRBD1. The CDR3 runs to 15 residues. Germline loops: CDR1 SGHTA, CDR2 FQGTGA. The ends lost 4 bases at V and 3 bases at J; junction bases unmatched: 7. The CDR3 DNA is TGTGCCAGCAGCTCACAGGCAGGGGGTACAGATACGCAGTATTTT. Translated, it gives CASSSQAGGTDTQYF.

This clonotype was recorded many times. One end of the junction does not line up with germline, which may come from a read error. This chain connects TRBV7-7 to TRBJ2-1; 14 bases agree with TRBD2. This CDR3 region has 16 residues. Germline V gene lookup returns CDR1 SSHAT and CDR2 FNYEAQ (reference sequence). The CDR3 DNA reads TGTGCTAGCAGCTTATCCGGGACTAGCGGGAGCCGTGAGCAGTTCTTC. Its translation is CASSLSGTSGSREQFF.

This clonotype was observed many times. V gene TRBV4-1 combines with J gene TRBJ2-7; 7 bases align to TRBD1. CDR1 and CDR2 (germline): MGHRA, YSYEKL. The CDR3 is made up of 16 amino acids. V lost 0 bases and J lost 0; bases outside the gene matches: 5. The CDR3, as DNA: TGCGCCAGCAGCCAAGATGACAGGGCCCTCTCCTACGAGCAGTACTTC. It is translated as CASSQDDRALSYEQYF.